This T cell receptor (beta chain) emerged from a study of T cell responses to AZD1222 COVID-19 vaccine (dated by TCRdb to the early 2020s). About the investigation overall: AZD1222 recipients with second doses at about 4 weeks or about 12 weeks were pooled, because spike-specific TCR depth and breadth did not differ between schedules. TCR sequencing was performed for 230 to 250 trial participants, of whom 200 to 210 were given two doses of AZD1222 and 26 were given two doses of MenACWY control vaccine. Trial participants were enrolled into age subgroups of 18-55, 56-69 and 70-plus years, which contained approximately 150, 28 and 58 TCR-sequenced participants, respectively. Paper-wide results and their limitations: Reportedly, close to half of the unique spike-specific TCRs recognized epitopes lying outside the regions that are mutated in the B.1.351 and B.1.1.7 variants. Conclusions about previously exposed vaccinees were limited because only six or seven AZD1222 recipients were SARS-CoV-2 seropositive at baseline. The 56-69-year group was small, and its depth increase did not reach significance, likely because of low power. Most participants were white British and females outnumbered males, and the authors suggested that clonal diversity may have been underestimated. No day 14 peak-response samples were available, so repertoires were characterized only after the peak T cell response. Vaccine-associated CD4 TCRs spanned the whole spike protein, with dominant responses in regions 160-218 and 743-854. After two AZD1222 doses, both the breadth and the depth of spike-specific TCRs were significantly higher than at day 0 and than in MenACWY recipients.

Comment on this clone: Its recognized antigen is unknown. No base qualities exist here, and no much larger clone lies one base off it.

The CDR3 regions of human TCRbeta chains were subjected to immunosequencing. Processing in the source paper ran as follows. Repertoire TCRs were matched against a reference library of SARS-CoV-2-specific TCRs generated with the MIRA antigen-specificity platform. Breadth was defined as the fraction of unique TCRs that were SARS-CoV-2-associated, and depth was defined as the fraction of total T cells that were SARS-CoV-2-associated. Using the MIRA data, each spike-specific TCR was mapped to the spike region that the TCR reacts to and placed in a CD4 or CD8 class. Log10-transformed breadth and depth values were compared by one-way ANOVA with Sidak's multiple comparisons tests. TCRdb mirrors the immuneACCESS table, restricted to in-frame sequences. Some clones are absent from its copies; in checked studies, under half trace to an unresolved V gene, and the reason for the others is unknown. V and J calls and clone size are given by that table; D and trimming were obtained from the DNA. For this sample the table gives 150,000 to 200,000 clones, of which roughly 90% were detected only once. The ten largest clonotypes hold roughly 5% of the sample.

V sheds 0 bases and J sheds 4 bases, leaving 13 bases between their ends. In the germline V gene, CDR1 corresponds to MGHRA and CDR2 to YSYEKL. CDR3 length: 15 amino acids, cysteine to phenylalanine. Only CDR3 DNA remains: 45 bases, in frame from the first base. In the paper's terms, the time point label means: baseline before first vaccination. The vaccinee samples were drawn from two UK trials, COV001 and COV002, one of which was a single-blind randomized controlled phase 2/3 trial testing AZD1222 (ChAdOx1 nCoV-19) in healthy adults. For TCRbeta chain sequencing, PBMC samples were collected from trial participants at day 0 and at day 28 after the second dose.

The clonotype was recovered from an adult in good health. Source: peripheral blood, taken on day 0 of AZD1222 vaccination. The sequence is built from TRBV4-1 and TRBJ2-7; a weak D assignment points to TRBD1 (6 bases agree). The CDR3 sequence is CASSQDLGTTYEQYF. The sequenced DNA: TGCGCCAGCAGCCAAGATTTGGGGACAACGTACGAGCAGTACTTC.